This is a list of T cell receptor beta chains from one sample in a study of beta chain features in type 1 diabetes. The protocol was immunoSEQ multiplex PCR, while the TCRdb copy is restricted to in-frame clones and leaves out a portion. There are roughly 330,000 clones in the sample; roughly 14% occur only once, and approximately 0.016% lies in the top ten. The sample was naive CD4+ T cells from blood. These receptors were collected from a woman aged 18-29 years with type 1 diabetes. The CDR3 runs from the conserved cysteine through the conserved F or W.

v_gene: TRBV20-1; CDR3aa: CSARLGAEAFF
v_gene: TRBV9; CDR3aa: CASSSGLLSTDTQYF
v_gene: TRBV28; CDR3aa: CASSPLPGTANTEAFF
v_gene: TRBV20-1; CDR3aa: CSAFVETQYF
v_gene: TRBV30; CDR3aa: CAWSDIWGQTAFF
v_gene: TRBV7-2; CDR3aa: CASSWGERPSEAFF
v_gene: TRBV7-3; CDR3aa: CASSPGTSGRYEQYF
v_gene: TRBV18; CDR3aa: CASSPPTGGSTTDTQYF
v_gene: TRBV5-5; CDR3aa: CASSSAGYVNNEQFF
v_gene: TRBV19; CDR3aa: CASSNANGLGYEQYF
v_gene: TRBV2; CDR3aa: CAISSNYGYTF
v_gene: TRBV11-2; CDR3aa: CASSLTGQGNQPQHF
v_gene: TRBV2; CDR3aa: CASSVFFTDTQYF
v_gene: TRBV29-1; CDR3aa: CSVTGGMGNQPQHF
v_gene: TRBV28; CDR3aa: CASSLAGSKETQYF
v_gene: TRBV18; CDR3aa: CASSPTGTEQFF
v_gene: TRBV19; CDR3aa: CASSIRGGWGAGEDNEQYF
v_gene: TRBV6-5; CDR3aa: CASSLAGGETQYF
v_gene: TRBV27; CDR3aa: CASSHQSGQIYGYTF
v_gene: TRBV2; CDR3aa: CASSEETQGSEAFF
v_gene: TRBV5-1; CDR3aa: CASSLVDRGQNTF
v_gene: TRBV27; CDR3aa: CASSPLPPGQGGRETQYF